These 13 T cell receptor beta chains share one sample of origin, sequenced in a study of monozygotic twins with inflammatory bowel disease. TCRdb reprocessed the 5' RACE reads and keeps a single row for each CDR3 protein, giving no DNA. The table gives 200,000 to 250,000 distinct CDR3 sequences; the top ten clones make up approximately 1.6% of it. Sequenced input: blood. These receptors originate from a human donor with ulcerative colitis or Crohn's disease, or a healthy co-twin of an affected twin (not recorded which).

The rearrangement uses TRBV5-1 and TRBJ1-3; TCRdb calls TRBD1, which cannot be checked without DNA. The germline V gene encodes CDR1 SGHRS and CDR2 YFSETQ. The CDR3 spans 17 residues. The CDR3 sequence is CASSISGTGFSGNTIYF.

The chain is built from TRBV27 and TRBJ2-1; TCRdb lists TRBD1, though no DNA is available to test this call. In germline, CDR1 is MNHEY, CDR2 SMNVEV (reference sequence). CDR3 length: 17 residues. CDR3 in amino acids: CASSLSRWGGASNEQFF.

The V call is TRBV5-1, the J call TRBJ1-3. The germline CDR1 and CDR2 sequences are SGHRS and YFSETQ. CDR3 length: 17 amino acids. The CDR3 here is CASSITGSWAPGNTIYF.

V and J are TRBV24-1 and TRBJ2-1; the D call from TCRdb, TRBD2, cannot be confirmed without DNA. Per the germline V gene, CDR1 is KGHDR and CDR2 is SFDVKD. The CDR3 is 21 residues long. This CDR3 is CATSGLYRGTSGMSSYNEQFF.

CDR3 region: CASSSLGGQPQHF. This chain links TRBV7-2 with TRBJ1-5; with no DNA, the TCRdb D assignment of TRBD1 cannot be verified. Germline V CDR1 and CDR2: SGHTA, FQGNSA. The CDR3 spans 13 residues.

The chain links TRBV15 to TRBJ1-2; TCRdb's assignment of TRBD1 cannot be checked, as there is no DNA. The germline CDR1 and CDR2 sequences are LNHNV and YYDKDF (reference sequence). The CDR3 is made up of 14 amino acids. CDR3 sequence reads: CATEQDRGIYGYTF.

This chain uses TRBV5-1 with TRBJ1-2; TCRdb lists TRBD1, though no DNA is available to test this call. Germline CDR1 SGHRS, CDR2 YFSETQ. The CDR3 is 15 amino acids. CDR3 amino acids: CASSIGQGARDGYTF.

This sequence joins TRBV7-6 and TRBJ1-1; TCRdb outputs TRBD1, but without DNA this stays unchecked. Germline V gene sequence: CDR1 SGHVS, CDR2 FNYEAQ. The CDR3 covers 15 residues. CDR3 protein: CASGTLTGTNTEAFF.

The CDR3 loop reads CASSQEGLGGELFF. This chain links TRBV3-1 with TRBJ2-2; without DNA, the TCRdb call of TRBD2 cannot be checked. The germline V gene has CDR1 LGHDT and CDR2 YNNKEL (reference sequence). The CDR3 is 14 amino acids. The full variable domain, completed using reference TRBV3-1 and TRBJ2-2, is DTAVSQTPKYLVTQMGNDKSIKCEQNLGHDTMYWYKQDSKKFLKIMFSYNNKELIINETVPNRFSPKSPDKAHLNLHINSLELGDSAVYFCASSQEGLGGELFFGEGSRLTVL.

J is TRBJ1-6 and V is TRBV12-3 or TRBV12-4; TCRdb indicates TRBD1, and absent DNA this call remains unverified. The CDR3 is made up of 16 amino acids. The CDR3 protein is CASSPWGGLGNSPLHF.

The chain carries TRBV7-8 and TRBJ1-3. This CDR3 is built from 15 residues. In germline, CDR1 is SGHVS, CDR2 FQNEAQ. The CDR3 here is CASSLKRISGNTIYF.

V usage is TRBV7-9 and J usage is TRBJ2-2. The CDR3 is made up of 14 amino acids. CDR1 is SEHNR, CDR2 FQNEAQ, per germline (reference sequence). CDR3 loop: CASSSVGYTGELFF.

The CDR3 here is CASSLDRGLGLARADTQYF. This rearrangement joins TRBV5-4 to TRBJ2-3; TCRdb names TRBD2, which stays unverified in the absence of DNA. CDR1 and CDR2 (germline): SGHNT, YYREEE (reference sequence). The CDR3 is made up of 19 amino acids. Looking up the rest from reference TRBV5-4 and TRBJ2-3 gives the full variable domain: ETGVTQSPTHLIKTRGQQVTLRCSSQSGHNTVSWYQQALGQGPQFIFQYYREEENGRGNFPPRFSGLQFPNYSSELNVNALELDDSALYLCASSLDRGLGLARADTQYFGPGTRLTVL.